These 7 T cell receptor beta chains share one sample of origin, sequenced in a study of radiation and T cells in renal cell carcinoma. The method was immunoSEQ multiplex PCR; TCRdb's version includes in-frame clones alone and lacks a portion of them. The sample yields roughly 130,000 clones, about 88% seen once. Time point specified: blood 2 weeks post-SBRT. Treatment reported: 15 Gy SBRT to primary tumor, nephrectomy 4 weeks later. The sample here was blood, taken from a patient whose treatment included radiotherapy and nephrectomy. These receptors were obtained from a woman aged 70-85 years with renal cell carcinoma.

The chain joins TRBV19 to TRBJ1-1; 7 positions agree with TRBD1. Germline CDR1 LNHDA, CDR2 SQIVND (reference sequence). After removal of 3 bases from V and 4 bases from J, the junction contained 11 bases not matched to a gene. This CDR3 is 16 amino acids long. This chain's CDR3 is CASSMGPQGKTTEAFF. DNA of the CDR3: TGTGCCAGTAGTATGGGGCCACAGGGGAAGACCACTGAAGCTTTCTTT.

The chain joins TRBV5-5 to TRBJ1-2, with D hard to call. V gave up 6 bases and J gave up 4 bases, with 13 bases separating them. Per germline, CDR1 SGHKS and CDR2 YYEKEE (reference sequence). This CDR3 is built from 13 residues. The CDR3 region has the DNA TGTGCCAGCACCAAAAGCCAATTCTATGGCTACACCTTC. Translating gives CASTKSQFYGYTF.

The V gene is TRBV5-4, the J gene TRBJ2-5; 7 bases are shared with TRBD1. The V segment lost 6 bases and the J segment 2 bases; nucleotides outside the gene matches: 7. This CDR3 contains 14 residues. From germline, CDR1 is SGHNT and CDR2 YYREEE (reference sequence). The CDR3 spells CASTPRDRQETQYF. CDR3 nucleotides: TGTGCCAGCACGCCCCGGGACAGACAAGAGACCCAGTACTTC.

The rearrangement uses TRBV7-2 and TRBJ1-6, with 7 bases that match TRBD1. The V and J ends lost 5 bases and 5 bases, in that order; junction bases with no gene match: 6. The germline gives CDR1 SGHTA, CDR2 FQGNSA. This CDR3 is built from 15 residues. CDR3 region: CASSPGTVDNSPLHF. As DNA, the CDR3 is TGTGCCAGCAGCCCCGGGACAGTTGATAATTCACCCCTCCACTTT.

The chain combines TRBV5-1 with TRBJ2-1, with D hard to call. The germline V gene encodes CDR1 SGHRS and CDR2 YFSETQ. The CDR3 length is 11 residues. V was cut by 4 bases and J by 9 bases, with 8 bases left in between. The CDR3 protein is CASSMRSEQFF. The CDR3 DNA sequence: TGCGCCAGCAGCATGAGGAGTGAGCAGTTCTTC.

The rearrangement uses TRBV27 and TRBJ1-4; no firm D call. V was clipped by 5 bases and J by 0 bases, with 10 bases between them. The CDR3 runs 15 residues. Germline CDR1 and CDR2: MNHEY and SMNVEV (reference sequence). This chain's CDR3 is CASSPTTATNEKLFF. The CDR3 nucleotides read TGTGCCAGCAGTCCAACTACGGCAACTAATGAAAAACTGTTTTTT.

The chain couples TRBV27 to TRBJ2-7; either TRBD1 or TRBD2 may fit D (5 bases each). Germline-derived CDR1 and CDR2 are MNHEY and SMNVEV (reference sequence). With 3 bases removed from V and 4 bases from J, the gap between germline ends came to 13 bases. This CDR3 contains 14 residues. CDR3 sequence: CASSFVAGAYEQYF. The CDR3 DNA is TGTGCCAGCAGTTTTGTGGCCGGGGCATACGAGCAGTACTTC.